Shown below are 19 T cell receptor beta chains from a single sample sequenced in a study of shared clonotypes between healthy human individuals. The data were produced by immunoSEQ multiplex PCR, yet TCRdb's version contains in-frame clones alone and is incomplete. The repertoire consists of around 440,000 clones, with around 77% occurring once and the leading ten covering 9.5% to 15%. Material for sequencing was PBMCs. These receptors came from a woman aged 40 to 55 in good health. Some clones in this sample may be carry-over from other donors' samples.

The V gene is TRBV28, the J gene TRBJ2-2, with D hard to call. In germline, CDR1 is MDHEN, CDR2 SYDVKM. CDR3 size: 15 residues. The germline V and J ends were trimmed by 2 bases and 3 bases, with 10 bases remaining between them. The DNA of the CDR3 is TGTGCCAGCAGTTTAGTCTCTCTCGACACCGGGGAGCTGTTTTTT. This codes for CASSLVSLDTGELFF.

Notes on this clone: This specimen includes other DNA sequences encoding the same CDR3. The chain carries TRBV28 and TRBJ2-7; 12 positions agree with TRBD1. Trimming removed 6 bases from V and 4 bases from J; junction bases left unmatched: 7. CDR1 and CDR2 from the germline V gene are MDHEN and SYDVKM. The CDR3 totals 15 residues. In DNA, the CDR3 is TGTGCCAGCAGGGAGAGGGGACAGGGGGCTTACGAGCAGTACTTC. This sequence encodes CASRERGQGAYEQYF.

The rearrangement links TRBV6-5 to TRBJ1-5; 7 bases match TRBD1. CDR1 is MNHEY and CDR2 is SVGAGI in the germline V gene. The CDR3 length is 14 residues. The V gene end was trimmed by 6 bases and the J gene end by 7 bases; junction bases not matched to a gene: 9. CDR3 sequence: CASRSQGSGQPQHF. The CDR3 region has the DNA TGTGCCAGCAGATCACAGGGGAGCGGCCAGCCCCAGCATTTT.

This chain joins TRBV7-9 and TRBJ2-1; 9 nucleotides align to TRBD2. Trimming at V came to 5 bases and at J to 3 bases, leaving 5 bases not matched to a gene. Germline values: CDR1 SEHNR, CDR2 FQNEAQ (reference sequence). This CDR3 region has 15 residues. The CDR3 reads CASSSSGSNYNEQFF. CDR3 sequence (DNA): TGTGCCAGCAGCAGTAGCGGGAGTAACTACAATGAGCAGTTCTTC.

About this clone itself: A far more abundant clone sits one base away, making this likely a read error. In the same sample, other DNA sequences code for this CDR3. Here the CDR3 reads CASSLVSGELFF. The CDR3 nucleotides are TGTGCCAGCAGCTTAGTCTCCGGGGAGCTGTTTTTT. J is TRBJ2-2 and V is TRBV7-9; D ambiguous. This CDR3 comprises 12 residues. The V gene's germline CDR1 is SEHNR and CDR2 FQNEAQ (reference sequence). V lost 1 base and J 6 bases, leaving 3 bases between the germline ends.

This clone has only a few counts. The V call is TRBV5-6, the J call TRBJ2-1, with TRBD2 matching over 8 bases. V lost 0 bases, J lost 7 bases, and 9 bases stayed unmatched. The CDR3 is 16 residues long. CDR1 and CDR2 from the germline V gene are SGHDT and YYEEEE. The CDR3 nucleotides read TGTGCCAGCAGCTTGGTGAGGACTAGCCTGGATAATGAGCAGTTCTTC. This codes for CASSLVRTSLDNEQFF.

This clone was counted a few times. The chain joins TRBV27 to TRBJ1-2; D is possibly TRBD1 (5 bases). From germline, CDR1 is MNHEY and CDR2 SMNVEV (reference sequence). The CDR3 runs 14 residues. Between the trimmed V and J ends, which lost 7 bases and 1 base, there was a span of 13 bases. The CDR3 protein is CASKETENNYGYTF. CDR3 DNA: TGTGCCAGCAAGGAGACAGAGAATAACTATGGCTACACCTTC.

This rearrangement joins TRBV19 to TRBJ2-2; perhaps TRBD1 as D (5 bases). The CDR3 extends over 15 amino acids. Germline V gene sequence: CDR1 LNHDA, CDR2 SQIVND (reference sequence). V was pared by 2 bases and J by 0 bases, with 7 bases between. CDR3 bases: TGTGCCAGTAGTATATTCAGGGCGAACACCGGGGAGCTGTTTTTT. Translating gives CASSIFRANTGELFF.

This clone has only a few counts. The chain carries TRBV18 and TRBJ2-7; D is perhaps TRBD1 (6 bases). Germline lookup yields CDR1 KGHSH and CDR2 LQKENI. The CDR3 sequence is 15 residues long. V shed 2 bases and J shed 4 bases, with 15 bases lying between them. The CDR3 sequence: CASSPESGVVYEQYF. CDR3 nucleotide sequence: TGTGCCAGCTCACCAGAGTCAGGGGTTGTTTACGAGCAGTACTTC.

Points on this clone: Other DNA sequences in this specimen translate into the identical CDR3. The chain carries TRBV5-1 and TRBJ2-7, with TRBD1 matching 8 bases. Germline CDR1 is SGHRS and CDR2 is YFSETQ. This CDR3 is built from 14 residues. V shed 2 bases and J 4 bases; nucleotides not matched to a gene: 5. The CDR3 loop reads CASSLGQGSYEQYF. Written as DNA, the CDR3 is TGCGCCAGCAGCTTAGGACAGGGTAGTTACGAGCAGTACTTC.

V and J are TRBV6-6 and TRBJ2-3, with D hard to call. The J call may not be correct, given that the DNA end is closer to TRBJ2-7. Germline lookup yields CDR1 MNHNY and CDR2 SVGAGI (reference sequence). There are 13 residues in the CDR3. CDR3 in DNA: TGTGCCAGCAGTTACTCGGCCCCCTACGAGCAGTACTTC. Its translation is CASSYSAPYEQYF.

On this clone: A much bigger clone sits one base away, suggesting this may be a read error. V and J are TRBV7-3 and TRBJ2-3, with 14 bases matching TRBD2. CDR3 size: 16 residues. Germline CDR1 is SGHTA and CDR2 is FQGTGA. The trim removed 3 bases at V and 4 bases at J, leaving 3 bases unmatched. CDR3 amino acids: CASSLGTSGSADTQYF. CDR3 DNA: TGTGCCAGCAGCTTGGGGACTAGCGGGAGCGCAGATACGCAGTATTTT. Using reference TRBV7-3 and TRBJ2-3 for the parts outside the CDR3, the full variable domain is GAGVSQTPSNKVTEKGKYVELRCDPISGHTALYWYRQSLGQGPEFLIYFQGTGAADDSGLPNDRFFAVRPEGSVSTLKIQRTERGDSAVYLCASSLGTSGSADTQYFGPGTRLTVL.

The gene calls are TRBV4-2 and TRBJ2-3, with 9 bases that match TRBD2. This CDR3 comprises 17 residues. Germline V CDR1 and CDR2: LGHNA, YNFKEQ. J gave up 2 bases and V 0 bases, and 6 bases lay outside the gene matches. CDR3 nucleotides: TGTGCCAGCAGCCAAGAAGGGACTAGCAGGTACACAGATACGCAGTATTTT. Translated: CASSQEGTSRYTDTQYF.

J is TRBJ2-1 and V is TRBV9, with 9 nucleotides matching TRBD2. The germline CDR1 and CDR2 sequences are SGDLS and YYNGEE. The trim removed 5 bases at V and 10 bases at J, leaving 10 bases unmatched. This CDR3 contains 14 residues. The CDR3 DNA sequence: TGTGCCAGCAGGGCGGGAGGGCCAAACGGAGAGCAGTTCTTC. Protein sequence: CASRAGGPNGEQFF.

As DNA, the CDR3 is TGTGCCAGCAGTAAACAGACAGTGTCCCGTTCTAACTATGGCTACACCTTC. Its translation: CASSKQTVSRSNYGYTF. The rearrangement joins TRBV28 to TRBJ1-2, with a tentative D call TRBD1 (5 bases). CDR3 length: 17 amino acids. Trimming pared 5 bases from V and 0 bases from J, leaving 19 bases between. Per the germline V gene, CDR1 is MDHEN and CDR2 is SYDVKM.

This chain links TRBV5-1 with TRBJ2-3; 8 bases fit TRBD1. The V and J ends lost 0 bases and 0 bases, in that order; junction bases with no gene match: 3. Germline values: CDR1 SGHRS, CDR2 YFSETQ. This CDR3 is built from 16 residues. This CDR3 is CASSLGQGASTDTQYF. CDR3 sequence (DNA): TGCGCCAGCAGCTTGGGGCAGGGGGCTAGCACAGATACGCAGTATTTT.

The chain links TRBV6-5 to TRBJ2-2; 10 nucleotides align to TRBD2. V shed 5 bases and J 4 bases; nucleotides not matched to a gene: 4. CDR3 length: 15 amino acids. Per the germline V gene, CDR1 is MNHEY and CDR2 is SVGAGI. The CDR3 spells CASSPAGGSTGELFF. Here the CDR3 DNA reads TGTGCCAGCAGTCCAGCGGGAGGGTCCACCGGGGAGCTGTTTTTT.

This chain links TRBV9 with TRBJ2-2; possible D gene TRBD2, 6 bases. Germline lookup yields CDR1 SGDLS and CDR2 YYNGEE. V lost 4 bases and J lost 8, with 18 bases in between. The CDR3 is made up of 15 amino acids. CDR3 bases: TGTGCCAGCAGCCCTGGGACTTACCAACGAGGGGAGCTGTTTTTT. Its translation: CASSPGTYQRGELFF.

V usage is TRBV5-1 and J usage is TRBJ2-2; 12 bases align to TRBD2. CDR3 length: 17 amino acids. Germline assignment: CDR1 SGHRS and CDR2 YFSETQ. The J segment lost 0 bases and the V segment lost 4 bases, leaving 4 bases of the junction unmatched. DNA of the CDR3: TGCGCCAGCAGCGGGGGACTAGCGGGCCCGAACACCGGGGAGCTGTTTTTT. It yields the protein CASSGGLAGPNTGELFF.